The present T cell receptor (beta chain) was sequenced within a study of cytomegalovirus exposure and HLA in healthy donors (dated by TCRdb to 2016 to 2017). Some background on the complete study: The 666 repertoires of the first cohort and the roughly 110 validation repertoires were produced on the same platform, according to a later analysis. Along with the approximately 670-subject first cohort, a separate validation cohort of some 130 different subjects was used. The study was designed to test whether signatures of past pathogen exposure could be identified by cataloging public T cell receptors. To predict cytomegalovirus infection status, the study brought together high-throughput TCR immunosequencing, statistical association of individual TCRs with disease status, and machine learning.

Details on this clone: Its antigen is still unknown. Per-nucleotide qualities are absent, and no much larger clonotype sits a single base away.

V was cut back by 2 bases and J by 5 bases, leaving a gap of 11 bases between them. The CDR3 measures 14 amino acids from cysteine to phenylalanine. Only CDR3 DNA remains: 42 bases, in frame from the first base. The germline V gene encodes CDR1 SGHTA and CDR2 FQGTGA. The donors belonged to the validation cohort of about 110 subjects, which was separate from the approximately 700-subject first cohort. What the authors observed across the whole study: The authors suggested that the approach could potentially be generalized to other disease states and immunological phenotypes. In vitro tests confirmed that a few of the cytomegalovirus-associated TCR beta chains recognize cytomegalovirus antigens. The classifier was reported to diagnose cytomegalovirus status with high specificity and sensitivity in both the original and validation cohorts. In a later analysis, TCRs clustered in the first cohort were found to also tend to co-occur in the approximately 120 validation repertoires, with 85% to 95% of cluster scores above 0. The study listed 164 TCR beta chains as associated with cytomegalovirus. A later analysis lacked HLA typing for the validation cohort, so it scored co-occurrence in that cohort across all 120 or so repertoires. Across donors, most TCR sequences were observed very rarely, whereas some public TCRs were present in many individuals.

Libraries were made using the immunoSEQ multiplex PCR assay. On the authors' methods: A statistical classification framework was built for diagnosing cytomegalovirus status from the catalog of TCR beta chain sequences. The source is immuneACCESS, and TCRdb retained only in-frame sequences with V and J called. Part of the clones is not carried over; for the studies checked, unresolved V genes explain less than half of this, and the remainder is unexplained. V and J calls and clone size follow that table, whereas D and trimming were derived from the DNA. The sample data list about 150,000 clones, and approximately 89% of these were observed just once. In total, the top ten clones hold about 0.7% of the sample.

The specimen sequenced was PBMCs. This clonotype originated in a young man in good health and CMV-seronegative. The sequence links TRBV7-3 to TRBJ2-3, with TRBD2 perhaps the D gene, on 5 matching bases. The DNA sequence is as follows: TGTGCCAGCAGCTTAGGTAGCGCGGGAGATACGCAGTATTTT. This gives the protein CASSLGSAGDTQYF.